The sequence of this T cell receptor beta chain was determined in a study of OX40 agonist ivuxolimab in advanced cancers. Study-level results: Normalized expansion of T-cell clones was also low for some nonresponders. On average, CD8+ T cells had more expanded clones than CD4+.

Sequencing was performed with immunoSEQ multiplex PCR; in TCRdb, only in-frame clones are kept and a portion is missing. Seen here are about 73,000 clones, 88% observed once, and the top ten hold less than 0.8%. Turning to this clone: Its specificity is not known.

Germline CDR1 and CDR2: LNHDA and SQIVND (reference sequence). The CDR3 has 13 residues. The V end was cut by 7 bases, the J end by 1 base, with 10 bases between. The chain carries TRBV19 and TRBJ1-1; D not certain. Sequenced here: CD4+ or CD8+ T cells sorted from blood, sampled in a trial of the OX40 agonist ivuxolimab. The source of this sequence is an adult with an advanced solid tumor such as melanoma, head and neck, liver or kidney cancer. The CDR3 sequence is CASMRASNTEAFF. The CDR3 DNA reads TGTGCCAGTATGAGGGCCTCGAACACTGAAGCTTTCTTT.